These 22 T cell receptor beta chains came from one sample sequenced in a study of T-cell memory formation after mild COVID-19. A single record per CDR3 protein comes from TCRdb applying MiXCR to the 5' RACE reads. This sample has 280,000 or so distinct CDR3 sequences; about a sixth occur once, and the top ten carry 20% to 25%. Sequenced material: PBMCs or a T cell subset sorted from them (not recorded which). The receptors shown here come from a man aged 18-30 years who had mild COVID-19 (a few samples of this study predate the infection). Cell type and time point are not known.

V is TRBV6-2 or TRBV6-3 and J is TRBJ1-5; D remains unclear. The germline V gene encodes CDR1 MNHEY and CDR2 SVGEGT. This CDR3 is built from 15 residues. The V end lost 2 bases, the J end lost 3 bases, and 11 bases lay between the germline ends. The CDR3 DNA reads TGTGCCAGCAGTTACGGCGGAAACTTCAATCAGCCCCAGCATTTT. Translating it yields CASSYGGNFNQPQHF.

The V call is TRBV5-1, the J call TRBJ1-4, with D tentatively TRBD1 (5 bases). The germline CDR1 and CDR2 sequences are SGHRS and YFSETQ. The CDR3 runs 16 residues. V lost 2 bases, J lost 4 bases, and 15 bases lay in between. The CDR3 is CASSFNGAANNEKLFF. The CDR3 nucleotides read TGCGCCAGCAGCTTTAACGGGGCAGCTAATAATGAAAAACTGTTTTTT.

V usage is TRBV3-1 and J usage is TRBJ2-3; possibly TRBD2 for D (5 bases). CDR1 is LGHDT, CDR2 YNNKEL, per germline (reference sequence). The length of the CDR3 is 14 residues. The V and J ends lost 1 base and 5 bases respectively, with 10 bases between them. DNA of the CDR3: TGTGCCAGCAGCCAAGCCGGGGTTGGAGATACGCAGTATTTT. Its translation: CASSQAGVGDTQYF.

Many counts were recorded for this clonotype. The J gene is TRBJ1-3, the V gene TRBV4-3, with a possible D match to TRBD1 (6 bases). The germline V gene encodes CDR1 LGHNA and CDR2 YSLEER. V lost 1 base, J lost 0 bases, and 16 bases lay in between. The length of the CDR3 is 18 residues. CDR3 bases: TGCGCCAGCAGCCAAGGAGCTGGACAGCTAACCTCTGGAAACACCATATATTTT. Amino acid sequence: CASSQGAGQLTSGNTIYF.

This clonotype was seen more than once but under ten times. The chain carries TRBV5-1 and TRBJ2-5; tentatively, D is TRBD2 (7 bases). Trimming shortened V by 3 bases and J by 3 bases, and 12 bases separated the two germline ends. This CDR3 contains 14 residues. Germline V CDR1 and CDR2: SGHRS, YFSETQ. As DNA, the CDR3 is TGCGCCAGCAGCTGGGGGGGCGGTAAAGAGACCCAGTACTTC. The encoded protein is CASSWGGGKETQYF. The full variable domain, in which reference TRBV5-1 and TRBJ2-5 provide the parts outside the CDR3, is KAGVTQTPRYLIKTRGQQVTLSCSPISGHRSVSWYQQTPGQGLQFLFEYFSETQRNKGNFPGRFSGRQFSNSRSEMNVSTLELGDSALYLCASSWGGGKETQYFGPGTRLLVL.

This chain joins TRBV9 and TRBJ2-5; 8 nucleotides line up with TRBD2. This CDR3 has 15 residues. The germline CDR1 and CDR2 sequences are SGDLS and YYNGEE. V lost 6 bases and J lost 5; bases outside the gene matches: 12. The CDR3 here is CASNSIGGAVETQYF. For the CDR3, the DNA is TGTGCCAGCAACTCGATCGGGGGGGCCGTGGAGACCCAGTACTTC.

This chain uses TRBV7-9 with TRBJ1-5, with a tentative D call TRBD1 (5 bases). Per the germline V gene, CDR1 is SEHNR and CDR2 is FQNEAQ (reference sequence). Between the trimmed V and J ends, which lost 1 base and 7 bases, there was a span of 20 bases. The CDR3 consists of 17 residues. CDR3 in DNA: TGTGCCAGCAGCTTAGGGGTCATGGGGCAGGGTGGCCAGCCCCAGCATTTT. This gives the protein CASSLGVMGQGGQPQHF.

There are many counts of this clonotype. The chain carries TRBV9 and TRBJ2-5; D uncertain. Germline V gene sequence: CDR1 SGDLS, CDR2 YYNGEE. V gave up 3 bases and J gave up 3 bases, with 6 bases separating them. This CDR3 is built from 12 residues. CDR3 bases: TGTGCCAGCAGCGCGGGTAAAGAGACCCAGTACTTC. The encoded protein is CASSAGKETQYF.

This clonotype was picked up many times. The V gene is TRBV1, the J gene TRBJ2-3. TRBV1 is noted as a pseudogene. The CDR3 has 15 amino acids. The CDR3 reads CTSSHEEGPTDTQYF. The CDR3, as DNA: TGCACCAGCAGCCATGAAGAAGGTCCCACAGATACGCAGTATTTT.

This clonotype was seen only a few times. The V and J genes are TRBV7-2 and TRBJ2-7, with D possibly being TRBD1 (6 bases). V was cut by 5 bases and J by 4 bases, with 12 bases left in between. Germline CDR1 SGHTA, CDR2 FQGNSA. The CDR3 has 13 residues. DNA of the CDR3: TGTGCCAGCAGCGTCGGCAGGGGATACGAGCAGTACGTC. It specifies CASSVGRGYEQYV.

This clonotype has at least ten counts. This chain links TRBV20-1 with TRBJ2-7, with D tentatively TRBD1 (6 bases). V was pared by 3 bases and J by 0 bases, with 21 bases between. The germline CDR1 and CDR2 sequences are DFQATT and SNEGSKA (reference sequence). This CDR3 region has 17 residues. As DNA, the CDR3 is TGCAGTGCTAGGCCGGGGACACCGCAAACGAGCTCCTACGAGCAGTACTTC. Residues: CSARPGTPQTSSYEQYF.

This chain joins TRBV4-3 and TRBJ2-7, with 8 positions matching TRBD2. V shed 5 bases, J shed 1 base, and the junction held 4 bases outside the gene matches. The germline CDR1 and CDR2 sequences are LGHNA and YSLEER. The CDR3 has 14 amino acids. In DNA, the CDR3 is TGCGCCAGCAGCTACACTAGCGGATCCTACGAGCAGTACTTC. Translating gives CASSYTSGSYEQYF.

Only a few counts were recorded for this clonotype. The CDR3 protein is CASRYFGYRDSIQETQYF. CDR3 coding DNA: TGTGCCAGCAGGTACTTCGGTTATCGGGACAGTATCCAAGAGACCCAGTACTTC. This chain uses TRBV7-9 with TRBJ2-5; TRBD1 aligns across 7 bases. The V gene end was trimmed by 6 bases and the J gene end by 1 base; junction bases not matched to a gene: 17. The CDR3 consists of 18 residues. Germline loops: CDR1 SEHNR, CDR2 FQNEAQ (reference sequence).

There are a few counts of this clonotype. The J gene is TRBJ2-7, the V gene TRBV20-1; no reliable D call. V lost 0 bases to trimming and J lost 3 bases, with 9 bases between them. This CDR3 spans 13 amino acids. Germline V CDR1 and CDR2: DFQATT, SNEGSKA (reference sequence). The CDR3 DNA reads TGCAGTGCTAGAGATCCAGATCTCTACGAGCAGTACTTC. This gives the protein CSARDPDLYEQYF.

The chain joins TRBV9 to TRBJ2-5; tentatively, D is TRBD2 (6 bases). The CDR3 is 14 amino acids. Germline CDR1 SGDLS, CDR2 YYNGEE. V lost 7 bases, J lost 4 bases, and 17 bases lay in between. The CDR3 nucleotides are TGTGCCAGCTCGCCGACGGGGGTTGGAGAGACCCAGTACTTC. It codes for CASSPTGVGETQYF. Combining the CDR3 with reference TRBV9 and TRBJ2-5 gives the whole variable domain DSGVTQTPKHLITATGQRVTLRCSPRSGDLSVYWYQQSLDQGLQFLIQYYNGEERAKGNILERFSAQQFPDLHSELNLSSLELGDSALYFCASSPTGVGETQYFGPGTRLLVL.

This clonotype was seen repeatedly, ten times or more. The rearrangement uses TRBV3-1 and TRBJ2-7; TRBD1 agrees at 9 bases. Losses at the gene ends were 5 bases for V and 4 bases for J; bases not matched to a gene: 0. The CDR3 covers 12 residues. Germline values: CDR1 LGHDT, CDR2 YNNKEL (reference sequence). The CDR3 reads CASSGQGYEQYF. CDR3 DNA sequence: TGTGCCAGCAGCGGACAGGGGTACGAGCAGTACTTC.

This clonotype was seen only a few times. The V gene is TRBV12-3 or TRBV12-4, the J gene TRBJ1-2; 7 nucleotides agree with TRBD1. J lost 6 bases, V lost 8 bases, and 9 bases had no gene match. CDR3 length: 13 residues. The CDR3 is CASQQGRVNGYTF. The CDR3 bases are TGTGCCAGCCAACAGGGGAGAGTTAATGGCTACACCTTC.

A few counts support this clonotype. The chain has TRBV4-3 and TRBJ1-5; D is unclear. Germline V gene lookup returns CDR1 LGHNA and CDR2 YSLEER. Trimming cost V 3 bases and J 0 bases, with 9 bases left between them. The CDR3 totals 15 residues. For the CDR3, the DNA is TGCGCCAGCAGCCAGGGGTGGGGTAGCAATCAGCCCCAGCATTTT. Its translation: CASSQGWGSNQPQHF.

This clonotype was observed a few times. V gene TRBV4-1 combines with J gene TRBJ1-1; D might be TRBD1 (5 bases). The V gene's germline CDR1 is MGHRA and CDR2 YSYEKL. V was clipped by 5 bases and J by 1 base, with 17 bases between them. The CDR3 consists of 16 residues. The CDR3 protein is CASSSRGESGNTEAFF. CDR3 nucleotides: TGCGCCAGCAGCTCCCGGGGGGAATCGGGGAACACTGAAGCTTTCTTT.

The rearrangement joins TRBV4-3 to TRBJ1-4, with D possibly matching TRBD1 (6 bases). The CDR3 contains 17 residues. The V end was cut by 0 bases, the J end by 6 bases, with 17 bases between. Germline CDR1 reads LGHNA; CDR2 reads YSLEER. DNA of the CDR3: TGCGCCAGCAGCCAAGAGCCCACAGATCAGGGGTATGAAAAACTGTTTTTT. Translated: CASSQEPTDQGYEKLFF.

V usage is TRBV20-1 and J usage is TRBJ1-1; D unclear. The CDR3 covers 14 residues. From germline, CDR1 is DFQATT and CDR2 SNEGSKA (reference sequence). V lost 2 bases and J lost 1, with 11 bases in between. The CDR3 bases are TGCAGTGCTAGACCTCCGGACGGGAACACTGAAGCTTTCTTT. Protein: CSARPPDGNTEAFF.

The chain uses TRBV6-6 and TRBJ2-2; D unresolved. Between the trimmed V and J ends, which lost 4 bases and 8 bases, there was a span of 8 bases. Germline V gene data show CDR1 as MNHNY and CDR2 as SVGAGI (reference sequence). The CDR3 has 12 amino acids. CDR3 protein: CASSSGLGELFF. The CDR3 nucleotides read TGTGCCAGCAGTTCCGGGTTGGGGGAGCTGTTTTTT.